This entry lists 23 T cell receptor beta chains sequenced from one sample in a study of T cell clusters in autoimmune cytopenias. TRB rearrangements were amplified by touch-down multiplex PCR with mixed TRB-A/B primers. TCRdb reprocessed the multiplex PCR reads, keeping one entry per CDR3 protein, no DNA. There are about 8,100 distinct CDR3 sequences in the sample, with 6% held by the top ten. Each sample's input was 200 to 250 ng genomic DNA, 35,000 to 40,000 genome equivalents. Input material: peripheral blood. The receptors stem from a human donor with an autoimmune cytopenia or autoimmune hepatitis (not recorded which).

V is TRBV19 and J is TRBJ2-7. This CDR3 has 13 residues. Germline CDR1 reads LNHDA; CDR2 reads SQIVND (reference sequence). The CDR3 reads CASSIGFQDEQYF.

By frequency, this clonotype is medium-sized. The chain is built from TRBV12-3 or TRBV12-4 and TRBJ1-6; TCRdb designates TRBD1, a call that cannot be tested without DNA. CDR3 length: 15 amino acids. CDR3 sequence reads: CASRGMGRANSPLHF.

According to its frequency, this clonotype is medium-sized. V gene TRBV15 combines with J gene TRBJ2-7; lacking DNA, the TRBD1 call made by TCRdb goes unchecked. The CDR3 contains 17 residues. Germline V gene lookup returns CDR1 LNHNV and CDR2 YYDKDF (reference sequence). The CDR3 protein is CATSSLITGTGAYEQYF.

Its frequency marks this clonotype as medium-sized. The V gene is TRBV29-1, the J gene TRBJ2-5; with no DNA, the TCRdb D assignment of TRBD1 cannot be verified. The CDR3 is made up of 13 amino acids. Germline V gives CDR1 SQVTM, CDR2 ANQGSEA. This CDR3 reads CSVADSQQETQYF.

This clonotype registers medium-sized by frequency. CDR3 loop: CATSITRGVSTDTQYF. V gene TRBV15 combines with J gene TRBJ2-3; TCRdb outputs TRBD1, but without DNA this stays unchecked. CDR1 is LNHNV, CDR2 YYDKDF, per germline (reference sequence). The CDR3 runs to 16 residues.

The J gene is TRBJ1-6, the V gene TRBV5-1. This CDR3 contains 15 residues. The germline V gene has CDR1 SGHRS and CDR2 YFSETQ. The CDR3 is CASSLGSSYNSPLHF.

Measured by frequency, this clonotype is medium-sized. The rearrangement joins TRBV6-1 to TRBJ2-7; TCRdb gives TRBD1 as the D gene, but with no DNA this cannot be confirmed. Germline-derived CDR1 and CDR2 are MNHNS and SASEGT. The CDR3 spans 14 residues. CDR3: CASSEALGEREQYF.

The rearrangement uses TRBV18 and TRBJ2-1. Germline CDR1 KGHSH, CDR2 LQKENI. This CDR3 spans 15 amino acids. The CDR3 loop reads CASSPGWKTLGEQFF.

Frequency places this clonotype as large. V usage is TRBV29-1 and J usage is TRBJ2-1; TCRdb selects TRBD2, and the lack of DNA leaves this call unchecked. This CDR3 has 15 amino acids. Germline V lookup: CDR1 SQVTM, CDR2 ANQGSEA. The CDR3 loop is CSVGGRLEFANEQFF.

The chain couples TRBV14 to TRBJ1-1. Germline loops: CDR1 SGHDN, CDR2 FVKESK. The CDR3 loop spans 14 amino acids. The CDR3 spells CASSQGAARTEAFF. The whole variable domain, remainder taken from reference TRBV14 and TRBJ1-1, is EAGVTQFPSHSVIEKGQTVTLRCDPISGHDNLYWYRRVMGKEIKFLLHFVKESKQDESGMPNNRFLAERTGGTYSTLKVQPAELEDSGVYFCASSQGAARTEAFFGQGTRLTVV.

The rearrangement uses TRBV12-3 or TRBV12-4 and TRBJ1-1. The CDR3 runs to 13 residues. CDR3 in amino acids: CASSLEKNTEAFF.

Judged by frequency, this clonotype is medium-sized. The chain couples TRBV30 to TRBJ1-2; there is no DNA to check the TCRdb D call of TRBD1. This CDR3 is 16 amino acids long. In germline, CDR1 is GTSNPN, CDR2 SVGIG (reference sequence). CDR3 loop: CACKKNGQGETYGYTF.

The rearrangement joins TRBV6-2 or TRBV6-3 to TRBJ2-7. The CDR3 spans 11 residues. CDR1 is MNHEY and CDR2 is SVGEGT in the germline V gene. The CDR3 here is CASSPSYEQYF.

Frequency places this clonotype as medium-sized (0.01 to 0.1%). This chain uses TRBV18 with TRBJ1-5. This CDR3 comprises 14 residues. Germline assignment: CDR1 KGHSH and CDR2 LQKENI. The CDR3 spells CASSPSPGNQPQHF.

This clonotype is labeled medium-sized based on frequency. The chain carries TRBV19 and TRBJ2-3; the TCRdb D gene call, TRBD1, has no DNA to confirm it. The CDR3 extends over 15 amino acids. CDR1 and CDR2 (germline): LNHDA, SQIVND (reference sequence). CDR3 in amino acids: CASNNRGYSTDTQYF.

This clonotype ranks as medium-sized (0.01 to 0.1%) in terms of frequency. The V and J genes are TRBV30 and TRBJ2-5. Germline V gene sequence: CDR1 GTSNPN, CDR2 SVGIG (reference sequence). The CDR3 contains 13 residues. This chain's CDR3 is CAWTSGQQETQYF. Looking up the rest from reference TRBV30 and TRBJ2-5 gives the full variable domain: SQTIHQWPATLVQPVGSPLSLECTVEGTSNPNLYWYRQAAGRGLQLLFYSVGIGQISSEVPQNLSASRPQDRQFILSSKKLLLSDSGFYLCAWTSGQQETQYFGPGTRLLVL.

This clonotype is identified as medium-sized from frequency. V usage is TRBV12-3 or TRBV12-4 and J usage is TRBJ1-1. The CDR3 loop spans 18 amino acids. The CDR3 protein is CASSFKSGGYGPNTEAFF.

Its frequency marks this clonotype as medium-sized. The chain is built from TRBV27 and TRBJ2-1; TCRdb's D call of TRBD1 is untestable without DNA. Germline V gives CDR1 MNHEY, CDR2 SMNVEV (reference sequence). The CDR3 covers 15 residues. CDR3 protein: CASNPGTPTYNEQFF.

CDR3 amino acids: CASSATGGGWYGYTF. V is TRBV6-5 and J is TRBJ1-2. The CDR3 spans 15 residues. Germline V gene sequence: CDR1 MNHEY, CDR2 SVGAGI.

This clonotype shows up as medium-sized by frequency. The J gene is TRBJ2-1, the V gene TRBV6-1; with no DNA, the TCRdb D assignment of TRBD2 cannot be verified. This CDR3 is 15 amino acids long. CDR1 MNHNS and CDR2 SASEGT come from the germline V gene. The CDR3 sequence: CASSIRAESYNEQFF.

This clonotype is deemed medium-sized (0.01 to 0.1%) by its frequency. The CDR3 loop reads CASSRGPSGGSSQETQYF. J is TRBJ2-5 and V is TRBV18; the D call from TCRdb, TRBD2, cannot be confirmed without DNA. CDR1 and CDR2 (germline): KGHSH, LQKENI. CDR3 size: 18 residues.

This clonotype is labeled medium-sized based on frequency. CDR3 in amino acids: CASSRGGSGGTQYF. This rearrangement joins TRBV12-3 or TRBV12-4 to TRBJ2-5; without DNA, the TCRdb call of TRBD2 cannot be checked. The CDR3 spans 14 residues.

This chain links TRBV15 with TRBJ2-7; TCRdb designates TRBD1, a call that cannot be tested without DNA. CDR3 length equals 16 residues. The V gene's germline CDR1 is LNHNV and CDR2 YYDKDF (reference sequence). CDR3 loop: CATSRANRDRGTEQYF.